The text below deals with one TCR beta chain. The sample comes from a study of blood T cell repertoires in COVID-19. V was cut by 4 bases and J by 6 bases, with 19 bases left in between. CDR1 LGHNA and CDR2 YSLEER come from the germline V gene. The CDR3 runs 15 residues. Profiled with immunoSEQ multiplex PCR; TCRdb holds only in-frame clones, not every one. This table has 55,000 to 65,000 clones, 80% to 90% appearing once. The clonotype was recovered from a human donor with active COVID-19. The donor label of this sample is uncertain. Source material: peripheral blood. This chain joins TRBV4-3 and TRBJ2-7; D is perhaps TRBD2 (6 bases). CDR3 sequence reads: CASSPRLGSSLEQYF. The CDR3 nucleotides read TGCGCCAGCAGCCCGCGACTAGGGTCGTCCCTCGAGCAGTACTTC.